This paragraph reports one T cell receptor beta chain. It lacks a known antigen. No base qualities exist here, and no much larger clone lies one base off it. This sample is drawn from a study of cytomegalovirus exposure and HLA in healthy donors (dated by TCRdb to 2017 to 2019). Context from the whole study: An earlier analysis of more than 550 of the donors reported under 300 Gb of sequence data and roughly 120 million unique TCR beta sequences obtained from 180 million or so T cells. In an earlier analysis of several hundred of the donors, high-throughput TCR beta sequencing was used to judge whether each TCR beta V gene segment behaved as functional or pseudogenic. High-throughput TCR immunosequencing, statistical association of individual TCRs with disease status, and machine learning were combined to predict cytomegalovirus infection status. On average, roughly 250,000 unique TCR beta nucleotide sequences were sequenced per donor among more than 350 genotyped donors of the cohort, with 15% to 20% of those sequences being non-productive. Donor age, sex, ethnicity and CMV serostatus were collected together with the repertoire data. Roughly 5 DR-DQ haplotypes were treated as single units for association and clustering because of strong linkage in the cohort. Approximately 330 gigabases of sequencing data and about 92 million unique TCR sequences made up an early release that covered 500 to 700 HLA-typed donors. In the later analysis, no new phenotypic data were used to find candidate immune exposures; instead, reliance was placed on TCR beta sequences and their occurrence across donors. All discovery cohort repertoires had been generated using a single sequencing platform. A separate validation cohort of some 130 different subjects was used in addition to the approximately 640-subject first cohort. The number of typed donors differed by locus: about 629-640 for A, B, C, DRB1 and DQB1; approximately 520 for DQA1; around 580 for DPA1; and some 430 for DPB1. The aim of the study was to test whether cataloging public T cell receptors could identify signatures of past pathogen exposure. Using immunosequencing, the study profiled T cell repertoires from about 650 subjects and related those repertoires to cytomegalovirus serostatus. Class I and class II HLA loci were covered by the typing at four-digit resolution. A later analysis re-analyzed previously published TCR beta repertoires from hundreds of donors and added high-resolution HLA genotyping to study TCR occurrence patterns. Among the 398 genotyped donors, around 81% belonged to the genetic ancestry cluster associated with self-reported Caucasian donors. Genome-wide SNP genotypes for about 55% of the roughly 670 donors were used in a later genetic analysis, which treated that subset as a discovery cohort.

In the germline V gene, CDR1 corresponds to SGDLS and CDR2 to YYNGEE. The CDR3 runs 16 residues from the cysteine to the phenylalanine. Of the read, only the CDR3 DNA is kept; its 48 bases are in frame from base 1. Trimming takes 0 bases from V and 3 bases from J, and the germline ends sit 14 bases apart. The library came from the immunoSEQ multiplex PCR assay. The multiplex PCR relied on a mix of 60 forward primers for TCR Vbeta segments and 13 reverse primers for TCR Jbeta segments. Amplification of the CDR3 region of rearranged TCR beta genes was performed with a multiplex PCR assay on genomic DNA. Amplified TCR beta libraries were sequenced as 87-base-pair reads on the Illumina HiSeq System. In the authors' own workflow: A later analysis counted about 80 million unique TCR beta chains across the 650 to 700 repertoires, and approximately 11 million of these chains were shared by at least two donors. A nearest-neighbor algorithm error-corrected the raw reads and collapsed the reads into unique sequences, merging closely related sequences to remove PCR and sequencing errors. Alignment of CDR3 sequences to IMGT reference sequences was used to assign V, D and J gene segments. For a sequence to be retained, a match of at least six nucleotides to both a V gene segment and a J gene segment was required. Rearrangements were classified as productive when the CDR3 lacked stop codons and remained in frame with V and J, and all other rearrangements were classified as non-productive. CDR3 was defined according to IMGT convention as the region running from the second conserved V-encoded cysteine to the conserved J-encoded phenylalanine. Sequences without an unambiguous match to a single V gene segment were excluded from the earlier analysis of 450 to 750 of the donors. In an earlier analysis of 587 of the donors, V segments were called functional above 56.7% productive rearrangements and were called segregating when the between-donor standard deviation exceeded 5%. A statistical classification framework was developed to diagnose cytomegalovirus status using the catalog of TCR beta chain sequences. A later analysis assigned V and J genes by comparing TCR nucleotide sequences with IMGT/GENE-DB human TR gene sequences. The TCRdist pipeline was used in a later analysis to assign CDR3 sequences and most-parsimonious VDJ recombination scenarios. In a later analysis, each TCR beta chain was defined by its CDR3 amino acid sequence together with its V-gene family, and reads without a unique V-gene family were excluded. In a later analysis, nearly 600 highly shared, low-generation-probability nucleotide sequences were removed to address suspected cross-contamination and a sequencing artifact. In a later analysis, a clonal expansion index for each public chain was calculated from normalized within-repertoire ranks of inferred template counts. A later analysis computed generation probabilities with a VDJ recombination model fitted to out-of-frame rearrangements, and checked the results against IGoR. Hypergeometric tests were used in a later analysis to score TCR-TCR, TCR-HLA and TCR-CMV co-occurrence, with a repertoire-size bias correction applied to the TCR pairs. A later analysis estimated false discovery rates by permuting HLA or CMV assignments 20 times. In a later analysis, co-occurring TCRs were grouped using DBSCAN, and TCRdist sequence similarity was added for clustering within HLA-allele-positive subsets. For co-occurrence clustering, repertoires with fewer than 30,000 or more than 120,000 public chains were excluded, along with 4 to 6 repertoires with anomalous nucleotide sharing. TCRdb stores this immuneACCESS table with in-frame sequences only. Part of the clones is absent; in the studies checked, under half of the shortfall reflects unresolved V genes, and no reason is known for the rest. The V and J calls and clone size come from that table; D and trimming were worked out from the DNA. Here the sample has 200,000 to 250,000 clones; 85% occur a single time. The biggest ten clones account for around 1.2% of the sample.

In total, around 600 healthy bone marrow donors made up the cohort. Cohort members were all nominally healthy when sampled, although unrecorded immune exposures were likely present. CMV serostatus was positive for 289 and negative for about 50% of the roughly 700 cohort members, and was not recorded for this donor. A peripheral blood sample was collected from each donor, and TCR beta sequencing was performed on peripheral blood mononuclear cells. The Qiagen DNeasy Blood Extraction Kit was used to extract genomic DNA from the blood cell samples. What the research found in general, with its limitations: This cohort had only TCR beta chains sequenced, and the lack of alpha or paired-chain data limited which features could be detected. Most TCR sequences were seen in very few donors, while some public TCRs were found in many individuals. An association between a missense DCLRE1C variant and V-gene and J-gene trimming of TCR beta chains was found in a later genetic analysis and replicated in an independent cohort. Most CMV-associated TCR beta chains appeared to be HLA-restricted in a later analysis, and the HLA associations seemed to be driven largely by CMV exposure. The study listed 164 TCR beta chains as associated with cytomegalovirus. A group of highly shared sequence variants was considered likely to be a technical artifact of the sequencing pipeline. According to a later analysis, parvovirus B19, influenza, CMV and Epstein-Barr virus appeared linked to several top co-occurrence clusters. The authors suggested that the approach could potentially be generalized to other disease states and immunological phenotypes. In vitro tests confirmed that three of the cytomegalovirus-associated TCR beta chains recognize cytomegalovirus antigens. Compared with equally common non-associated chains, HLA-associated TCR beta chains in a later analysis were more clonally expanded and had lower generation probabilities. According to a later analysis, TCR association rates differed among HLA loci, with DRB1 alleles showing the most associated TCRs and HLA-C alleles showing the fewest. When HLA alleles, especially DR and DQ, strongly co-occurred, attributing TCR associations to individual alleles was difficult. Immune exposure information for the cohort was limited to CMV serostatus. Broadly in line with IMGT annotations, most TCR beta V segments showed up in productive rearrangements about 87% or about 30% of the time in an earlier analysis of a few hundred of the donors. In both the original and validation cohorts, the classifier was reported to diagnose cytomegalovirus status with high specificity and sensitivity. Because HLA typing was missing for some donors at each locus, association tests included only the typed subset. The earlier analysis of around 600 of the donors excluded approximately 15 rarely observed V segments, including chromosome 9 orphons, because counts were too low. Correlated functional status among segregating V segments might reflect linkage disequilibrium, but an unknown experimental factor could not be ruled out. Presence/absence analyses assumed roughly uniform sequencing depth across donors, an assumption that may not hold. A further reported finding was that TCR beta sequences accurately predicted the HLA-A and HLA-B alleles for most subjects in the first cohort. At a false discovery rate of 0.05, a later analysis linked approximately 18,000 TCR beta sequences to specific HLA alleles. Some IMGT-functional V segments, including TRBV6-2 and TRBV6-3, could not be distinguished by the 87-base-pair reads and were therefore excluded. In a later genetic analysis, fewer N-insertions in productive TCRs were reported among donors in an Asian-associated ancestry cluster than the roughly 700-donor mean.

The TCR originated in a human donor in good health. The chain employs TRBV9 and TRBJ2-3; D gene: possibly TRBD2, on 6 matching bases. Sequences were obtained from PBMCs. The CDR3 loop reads CASSVGERVKTDTQYF. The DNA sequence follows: TGTGCCAGCAGCGTAGGGGAGCGGGTTAAGACAGATACGCAGTATTTT.